What follows are 7 T cell receptor beta chains derived from one specimen sequenced in a study of blood T cell repertoires in COVID-19. The protocol was immunoSEQ multiplex PCR, while the TCRdb copy is restricted to in-frame clones and leaves out a portion. The table has under 250,000 clones, approximately 82% seen once. What was sequenced was peripheral blood. The receptors stem from a man aged 45-65 years with active or convalescent COVID-19.

V usage is TRBV5-4 and J usage is TRBJ1-1, with D maybe TRBD1 (6 bases). V was cut by 4 bases and J by 5 bases, with 18 bases left in between. Germline values: CDR1 SGHNT, CDR2 YYREEE (reference sequence). This CDR3 has 15 amino acids. CDR3 sequence reads: CASSRKRGTDTEAFF. The DNA for the CDR3 is TGTGCCAGCAGCCGGAAGAGGGGGACGGATACTGAAGCTTTCTTT.

J is TRBJ1-1 and V is TRBV4-1; tentatively, D is TRBD1 (6 bases). The CDR3 spans 15 residues. Germline V gene lookup returns CDR1 MGHRA and CDR2 YSYEKL. The V gene lost 0 bases and the J gene lost 3 bases, with 11 bases spanning the gap. In DNA form, the CDR3 reads TGCGCCAGCAGCCAAGAACACAGGGTGGACACTGAAGCTTTCTTT. Translation gives CASSQEHRVDTEAFF.

This clone occurred once. One base away lies a much larger clone, so this may be a sequencing read error. V gene TRBV5-1 combines with J gene TRBJ2-3; D possibly corresponds to TRBD2 (5 bases). Trimming took off 7 bases at V and 5 bases at J, with 11 bases between the two ends. CDR1 is SGHRS, CDR2 YFSETQ, per germline. The CDR3 covers 12 residues. The CDR3 DNA reads TGCGCCAGCGCAGTCGAGGGAGATACGCAGTATTTT. Translating gives CASAVEGDTQYF.

This clone was detected many times. V and J are TRBV4-1 and TRBJ2-1; 7 bases fit TRBD2. The CDR3 is 15 residues long. Germline CDR1 MGHRA, CDR2 YSYEKL. Germline trimming cut 2 bases from V and 8 bases from J; bases unmatched to any gene: 9. CDR3 amino acids: CASSQSYSAGDEQFF. The CDR3 DNA reads TGCGCCAGCAGCCAATCGTACTCCGCGGGGGATGAGCAGTTCTTC.

V and J are TRBV7-9 and TRBJ2-7; 8 nucleotides agree with TRBD2. This CDR3 is 13 amino acids long. Germline V gene lookup returns CDR1 SEHNR and CDR2 FQNEAQ (reference sequence). V gave up 2 bases and J gave up 3 bases; unmatched junction bases: 0. The CDR3: CASSLTSGYEQYF. As DNA, the CDR3 is TGTGCCAGCAGCTTAACTAGCGGCTACGAGCAGTACTTC. Full variable domain (rest looked up from reference TRBV7-9 and TRBJ2-7): DTGVSQNPRHKITKRGQNVTFRCDPISEHNRLYWYRQTLGQGPEFLTYFQNEAQLEKSRLLSDRFSAERPKGSFSTLEIQRTEQGDSAMYLCASSLTSGYEQYFGPGTRLTVT.

This clone has a single count. This chain links TRBV2 with TRBJ2-5; D perhaps matches TRBD2 (7 bases). V lost 11 bases to trimming and J lost 4 bases, with 17 bases between them. The CDR3 extends over 13 amino acids. Germline V gene data show CDR1 as SNHLY and CDR2 as FYNNEI. CDR3 sequence (DNA): TGTGCCGGAGGGGGGGTGAGTCGAGAGACCCAGTACTTC. It specifies CAGGGVSRETQYF.

The chain is built from TRBV2 and TRBJ1-1, with no clear D. V lost 0 bases, J lost 7 bases, and 15 bases lay in between. Germline loops: CDR1 SNHLY, CDR2 FYNNEI. The CDR3 contains 15 residues. The CDR3: CASSEAIPGAGEAFF. CDR3 DNA: TGTGCCAGCAGTGAAGCGATCCCAGGCGCCGGTGAAGCTTTCTTT.